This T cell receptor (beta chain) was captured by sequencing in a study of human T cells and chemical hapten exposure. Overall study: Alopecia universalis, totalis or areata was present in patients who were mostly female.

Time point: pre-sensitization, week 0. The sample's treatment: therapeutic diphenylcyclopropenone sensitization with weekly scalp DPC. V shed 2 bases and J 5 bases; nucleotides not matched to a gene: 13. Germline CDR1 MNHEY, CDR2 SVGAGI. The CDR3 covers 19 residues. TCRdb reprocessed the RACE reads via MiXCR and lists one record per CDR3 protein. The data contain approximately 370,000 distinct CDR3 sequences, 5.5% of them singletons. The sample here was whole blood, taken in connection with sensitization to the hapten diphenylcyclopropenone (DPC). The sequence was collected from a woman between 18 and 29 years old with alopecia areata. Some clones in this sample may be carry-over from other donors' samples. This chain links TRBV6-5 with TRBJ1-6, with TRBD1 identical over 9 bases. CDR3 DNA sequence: TGTGCCAGCAGTTACCTTGGGACAGGGCCCCGCAGCGATAATTCACCCCTCCACTTT. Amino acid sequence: CASSYLGTGPRSDNSPLHF.